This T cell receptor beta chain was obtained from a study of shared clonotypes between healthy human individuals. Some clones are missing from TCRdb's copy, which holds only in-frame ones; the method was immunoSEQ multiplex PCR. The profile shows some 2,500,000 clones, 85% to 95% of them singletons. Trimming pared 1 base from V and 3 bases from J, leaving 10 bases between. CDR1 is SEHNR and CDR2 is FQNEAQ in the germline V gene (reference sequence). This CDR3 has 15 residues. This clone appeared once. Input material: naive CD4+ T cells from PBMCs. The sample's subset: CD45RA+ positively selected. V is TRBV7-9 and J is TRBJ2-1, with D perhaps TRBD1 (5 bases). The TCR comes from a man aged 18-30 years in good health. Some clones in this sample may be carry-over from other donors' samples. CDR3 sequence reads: CASSLVLGVYNEQFF. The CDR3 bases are TGTGCCAGCAGCTTAGTATTAGGGGTCTACAATGAGCAGTTCTTC.